Sequencing of this T cell receptor beta chain was carried out in a study of blood T cells in healthy people across ages. Notes on the study in general: Per million T cells, TCR beta diversity dropped about linearly as age rose.

A note on this clonotype: Its specificity is unknown.

V trimming: 6 bases; J trimming: 6 bases; junction bases outside the gene matches: 7. Germline loops: CDR1 SEHNR, CDR2 FQNEAQ (reference sequence). The CDR3 spans 14 residues. Alongside a J-beta primer mix, a sample-barcoded 5' primer served in a second PCR lasting 7 to 11 cycles. TCRdb used MiXCR to reprocess the 5' RACE reads, holding one entry per CDR3 protein. Here the sample spans about 560,000 distinct CDR3 sequences, about 25% being singletons. These data were also reused for a study on T cells of mothers and their children. This second report adds: The study sampled three healthy Caucasian mothers and their six children. No clone of persistent microchimeric T cells was detected.

The chain employs TRBV7-9 and TRBJ2-2, with TRBD1 matching over 7 bases. The sequence was obtained from a boy aged 2 to 10 in good health. The sequenced sample was blood. The DNA for the CDR3 is TGTGCCAGCAGGCCTACAGGGGAACCCGGGGAGCTGTTTTTT. Protein sequence: CASRPTGEPGELFF. The variable domain in full, completed from reference TRBV7-9 and TRBJ2-2, reads DTGVSQNPRHKITKRGQNVTFRCDPISEHNRLYWYRQTLGQGPEFLTYFQNEAQLEKSRLLSDRFSAERPKGSFSTLEIQRTEQGDSAMYLCASRPTGEPGELFFGEGSRLTVL.